This passage covers 22 T cell receptor beta chains from one sample sequenced in a study of blood T cell repertoires in COVID-19 (TCRdb year 2020). The library was produced with the immunoSEQ multiplex PCR assay. This immuneACCESS table, as held by TCRdb, lists in-frame sequences with V and J called but not all clones. Of the missing ones, under half trace to an unresolved V gene in checked studies; the others have no known cause. Present in this sample are almost 350,000 clones, roughly 90% of which were seen just once. The ten top clones hold about 0.94% of the sample. Specimen: PBMCs or T cells enriched from blood (not recorded which). Receptor source: a woman under 40 who had been exposed to COVID-19.

The rearrangement joins TRBV5-1 to TRBJ2-7, with 7 bases lining up with TRBD2. Germline CDR1 and CDR2: SGHRS and YFSETQ. This CDR3 is built from 11 residues. After removal of 7 bases from V and 3 bases from J, the junction contained 1 base not matched to a gene. DNA of the CDR3: TGCGCCAGCCGGGAGGACTACGAGCAGTACTTC. It codes for CASREDYEQYF.

The chain employs TRBV19 and TRBJ2-1, with a weak D call TRBD2 (6 bases). The CDR3 sequence is 15 residues long. Trimming took off 7 bases at V and 2 bases at J, with 15 bases between the two ends. Germline CDR1 reads LNHDA; CDR2 reads SQIVND (reference sequence). The DNA for the CDR3 is TGTGCCAGTACCGAGACTAGGCCCACCTACAATGAGCAGTTCTTC. Protein sequence: CASTETRPTYNEQFF.

The J gene is TRBJ2-2, the V gene TRBV11-1, with 7 bases that match TRBD2. Germline values: CDR1 SGHAT, CDR2 FQDESV (reference sequence). V lost 4 bases to trimming and J lost 1 base; unmatched junction nucleotides: 6. The length of the CDR3 is 16 residues. The CDR3 here is CASSSYTSVNTGELFF. CDR3 DNA sequence: TGTGCCAGCAGCTCGTACACTAGCGTGAACACCGGGGAGCTGTTTTTT.

The table lists this clone with a few counts. The J gene is TRBJ2-2, the V gene TRBV7-3; TRBD1 is a possible D gene (6 bases). This CDR3 has 12 amino acids. V lost 5 bases to trimming and J lost 6 bases, with 7 bases between them. Germline V lookup: CDR1 SGHTA, CDR2 FQGTGA. CDR3 protein: CASSHRAGELFF. The CDR3, as DNA: TGTGCCAGCAGCCACAGGGCCGGGGAGCTGTTTTTT. The complete variable domain, with remaining parts taken from reference TRBV7-3 and TRBJ2-2, reads GAGVSQTPSNKVTEKGKYVELRCDPISGHTALYWYRQSLGQGPEFLIYFQGTGAADDSGLPNDRFFAVRPEGSVSTLKIQRTERGDSAVYLCASSHRAGELFFGEGSRLTVL.

This chain uses TRBV4-1 with TRBJ2-1; TRBD2 might be the D (5 bases). Germline V gives CDR1 MGHRA, CDR2 YSYEKL. The CDR3 contains 16 residues. Trimming stripped 2 bases from V and 0 bases from J, with 11 bases between. The CDR3 sequence is CASSQPDLNSYNEQFF. In DNA form, the CDR3 reads TGCGCCAGCAGCCAACCGGACTTAAACTCCTACAATGAGCAGTTCTTC.

Only a few counts were recorded for this clone. This sequence joins TRBV7-9 and TRBJ2-3; a possible D gene is TRBD2 (6 bases). V was trimmed by 5 bases and J by 4 bases, leaving 16 bases between them. Germline CDR1 reads SEHNR; CDR2 reads FQNEAQ (reference sequence). The CDR3 loop spans 15 amino acids. CDR3 bases: TGTGCCAGCAGCCCCGCGTGGGAGGAGGCAGATACGCAGTATTTT. It is translated as CASSPAWEEADTQYF.

This rearrangement joins TRBV30 to TRBJ1-2; D unclear. Germline CDR1 GTSNPN, CDR2 SVGIG (reference sequence). This CDR3 has 11 residues. V was shortened by 2 bases and J by 4 bases, with 5 bases between the two germline ends. CDR3 DNA: TGTGCCTGGAGTTTAGCCTATGGCTACACCTTC. Its protein product is CAWSLAYGYTF.

About this clone itself: At one end the junction does not follow the germline gene, possibly because of a read error. The chain carries TRBV15 and TRBJ2-1; 10 bases are a match to TRBD2. The CDR3 is 12 amino acids. CDR1 is LNHNV and CDR2 is YYDKDF in the germline V gene (reference sequence). The CDR3 reads CATSRSGRAPIF. The CDR3 DNA reads TGTGCCACCAGCAGGAGCGGGAGGGCCCCGATCTTC.

Only one count was recorded for this clone. V gene TRBV11-3 combines with J gene TRBJ2-3; D possibly corresponds to TRBD1 (5 bases). The length of the CDR3 is 16 residues. V dropped 2 bases and J dropped 0 bases, with 12 bases sitting between them. CDR1 SGHNT and CDR2 YENEEA come from the germline V gene. CDR3 sequence (DNA): TGTGCCAGCAGCTTATACGGTGGGGCTAGCACAGATACGCAGTATTTT. This encodes CASSLYGGASTDTQYF. The full variable domain, with the rest looked up from reference TRBV11-3 and TRBJ2-3, is EAGVVQSPRYKIIEKKQPVAFWCNPISGHNTLYWYLQNLGQGPELLIRYENEEAVDDSQLPKDRFSAERLKGVDSTLKIQPAELGDSAVYLCASSLYGGASTDTQYFGPGTRLTVL.

The chain uses TRBV27 and TRBJ2-6; TRBD2 is a possible D gene (7 bases). V was cut by 2 bases and J by 0 bases, with 14 bases left in between. The CDR3 has 18 amino acids. The germline gives CDR1 MNHEY, CDR2 SMNVEV (reference sequence). The CDR3 region is CASSLGTGRGSGANVLTF. The CDR3 nucleotides read TGTGCCAGCAGTTTAGGTACAGGGAGGGGCTCTGGGGCCAACGTCCTGACTTTC.

The chain uses TRBV18 and TRBJ2-5; TRBD1 is a possible D gene (7 bases). The CDR3 sequence is 14 residues long. Germline assignment: CDR1 KGHSH and CDR2 LQKENI. With 6 bases removed from V and 5 bases from J, the gap between germline ends came to 16 bases. DNA of the CDR3: TGTGCCAGCTCCTACCGACAGGGAGGCGAGACCCAGTACTTC. This translates into CASSYRQGGETQYF.

The chain combines TRBV9 with TRBJ2-1; 7 bases match TRBD2. Per the germline V gene, CDR1 is SGDLS and CDR2 is YYNGEE. There are 17 residues in the CDR3. Trimming at V came to 3 bases and at J to 4 bases, leaving 13 bases not matched to a gene. CDR3 in amino acids: CASSGGAPGEGYNEQFF. The CDR3 DNA sequence: TGTGCCAGCAGCGGAGGGGCCCCGGGGGAGGGTTACAATGAGCAGTTCTTC.

This clone was detected once. The chain joins TRBV2 to TRBJ2-3; 10 bases line up with TRBD2. V shed 6 bases and J 3 bases; nucleotides not matched to a gene: 12. Per germline, CDR1 SNHLY and CDR2 FYNNEI. The CDR3 runs 17 residues. CDR3 bases: TGTGCCAGCAGCATGTTACCTAGCGGGAGTGATACAGATACGCAGTATTTT. Its protein product is CASSMLPSGSDTDTQYF. The full variable domain, rest sourced from reference TRBV2 and TRBJ2-3, is EPEVTQTPSHQVTQMGQEVILRCVPISNHLYFYWYRQILGQKVEFLVSFYNNEISEKSEIFDDQFSVERPDGSNFTLKIRSTKLEDSAMYFCASSMLPSGSDTDTQYFGPGTRLTVL.

The chain joins TRBV12-3 or TRBV12-4 to TRBJ1-2; 8 nucleotides line up with TRBD1. There are 13 residues in the CDR3. The V segment lost 3 bases and the J segment 4 bases; nucleotides outside the gene matches: 1. The CDR3 coding sequence is TGTGCCAGCAGTTTGGACAGGGTCTATGGCTACACCTTC. It specifies CASSLDRVYGYTF.

This clone was recorded a few times. The chain links TRBV29-1 to TRBJ1-1; TRBD1 matches 10 bases. Germline-derived CDR1 and CDR2 are SQVTM and ANQGSEA. V lost 5 bases to trimming and J lost 4 bases; unmatched junction nucleotides: 4. This CDR3 is 13 amino acids long. The CDR3 loop reads CSVTGTGATEAFF. The CDR3 coding sequence is TGCAGCGTTACCGGGACAGGGGCCACTGAAGCTTTCTTT.

The chain has TRBV27 and TRBJ2-3, with D perhaps matching TRBD1 (6 bases). CDR1 MNHEY and CDR2 SMNVEV come from the germline V gene (reference sequence). V was pared by 1 base and J by 0 bases, with 17 bases between. The CDR3 length is 18 residues. CDR3 nucleotides: TGTGCCAGCAGTTTATTTAGGGGACACCACTCTAGCACAGATACGCAGTATTTT. This encodes CASSLFRGHHSSTDTQYF.

The chain combines TRBV12-5 with TRBJ2-4; tentatively, D is TRBD2 (6 bases). The CDR3 contains 14 residues. V shed 8 bases and J shed 3 bases, with 14 bases lying between them. CDR1 is LGHNT and CDR2 is FRNRAP in the germline V gene. The DNA of the CDR3 is TGTGCTAGTCTTGGGGTGGGGGGCAAAAACATTCAGTACTTC. It is translated as CASLGVGGKNIQYF.

The gene calls are TRBV27 and TRBJ2-2; D may be TRBD2 (5 bases). Germline CDR1 and CDR2: MNHEY and SMNVEV (reference sequence). The CDR3 sequence is 13 residues long. V shed 7 bases and J shed 6 bases, with 12 bases lying between them. In nucleotides, the CDR3 is TGTGCCAGCATCGGCCGGGGATCCGGGGAGCTGTTTTTT. Protein product: CASIGRGSGELFF.

The V and J genes are TRBV5-1 and TRBJ2-2, with TRBD1 matching 7 bases. V lost 6 bases to trimming and J lost 0 bases; unmatched junction nucleotides: 14. The CDR3 extends over 18 amino acids. Germline V gives CDR1 SGHRS, CDR2 YFSETQ. The CDR3 coding sequence is TGCGCCAGCACTAGGGTACCGTCGGACAGGACGAACACCGGGGAGCTGTTTTTT. It is translated as CASTRVPSDRTNTGELFF.

The chain uses TRBV5-1 and TRBJ1-4; 8 bases map to TRBD1. Germline CDR1 SGHRS, CDR2 YFSETQ. With V trimmed by 1 base and J by 8 bases, 4 bases remained unmatched. This CDR3 is 14 amino acids long. The CDR3 reads CASSLMSGGEKLFF. The DNA for the CDR3 is TGCGCCAGCAGCTTGATGTCAGGGGGCGAAAAACTGTTTTTT.

This clone was seen only a few times. The chain has TRBV7-9 and TRBJ1-2, with D maybe TRBD1 (5 bases). CDR1 and CDR2 (germline): SEHNR, FQNEAQ (reference sequence). Trimming stripped 3 bases from V and 4 bases from J, with 9 bases between. CDR3 length equals 13 residues. The DNA of the CDR3 is TGTGCCAGCAGCTTGACAGAACTCTATGGCTACACCTTC. It translates to CASSLTELYGYTF. The full variable domain, completed using reference TRBV7-9 and TRBJ1-2, is DTGVSQNPRHKITKRGQNVTFRCDPISEHNRLYWYRQTLGQGPEFLTYFQNEAQLEKSRLLSDRFSAERPKGSFSTLEIQRTEQGDSAMYLCASSLTELYGYTFGSGTRLTVV.

V gene TRBV19 combines with J gene TRBJ2-1, with TRBD1 identical over 8 bases. CDR3 length: 16 residues. Looked up from germline, CDR1 is LNHDA and CDR2 is SQIVND (reference sequence). J was trimmed by 7 bases and V by 6 bases; bases with no gene match: 14. The CDR3 sequence is CASRPPQGEKGNEQFF. The DNA for the CDR3 is TGTGCCAGTAGACCCCCACAGGGGGAAAAGGGGAATGAGCAGTTCTTC.